The 9 T cell receptor beta chains below come from one sample, sequenced in a study of radiation and T cells in renal cell carcinoma. Regarding time point: blood 4 weeks post-SBRT, at nephrectomy. The treatment here: 15 Gy SBRT to primary tumor, nephrectomy 4 weeks later. The protocol was immunoSEQ multiplex PCR, while the TCRdb copy is restricted to in-frame clones and leaves out a portion. Of roughly 61,000 clones listed, over 60% are singletons. This specimen consisted of blood, obtained from a patient whose treatment included radiotherapy and nephrectomy. These receptors came from a man in his fifties or sixties with renal cell carcinoma.

The chain links TRBV29-1 to TRBJ2-3; D tentatively fits TRBD1 or TRBD2 (5 bases each). The ends were cut back, 1 base at V and 2 bases at J, with 10 bases in the middle. Germline V gene sequence: CDR1 SQVTM, CDR2 ANQGSEA. This CDR3 has 14 amino acids. CDR3 nucleotides: TGCAGCGTTGAAGGGTCCGGGACCACAGATACGCAGTATTTT. This translates into CSVEGSGTTDTQYF.

This clone was seen more than once but under ten times. The CDR3 is CASSIRTRDTEAFF. The CDR3 nucleotides read TGTGCCAGTAGTATTAGGACGAGGGACACTGAAGCTTTCTTT. The gene calls are TRBV19 and TRBJ1-1; D ambiguous. V was cut by 3 bases and J by 3 bases, with 11 bases left in between. The germline V gene has CDR1 LNHDA and CDR2 SQIVND (reference sequence). The CDR3 spans 14 residues.

The rearrangement uses TRBV5-1 and TRBJ2-5; possibly TRBD1 for D (6 bases). V lost 4 bases to trimming and J lost 4 bases, with 17 bases between them. CDR1 is SGHRS, CDR2 YFSETQ, per germline. This CDR3 is built from 15 residues. The CDR3 is CASSLLGQRGETQYF. The DNA for the CDR3 is TGCGCCAGCAGCCTTCTGGGACAACGGGGAGAGACCCAGTACTTC.

This sequence joins TRBV27 and TRBJ2-7; 12 bases line up with TRBD1. Trimming cost V 7 bases and J 2 bases; bases outside gene matches: 3. There are 14 residues in the CDR3. From germline, CDR1 is MNHEY and CDR2 SMNVEV (reference sequence). In DNA, the CDR3 is TGTGCCAGCACGGGACAGGGGGCTACCTACGAGCAGTACGTC. Translating it yields CASTGQGATYEQYV.

A single count supports this clone. J is TRBJ2-1 and V is TRBV7-2, with TRBD2 as a possible D gene (6 bases). The CDR3 runs to 15 residues. The ends were cut back, 3 bases at V and 6 bases at J, with 15 bases in the middle. The V gene's germline CDR1 is SGHTA and CDR2 FQGNSA. The CDR3 DNA reads as TGTGCCAGCAGCTTGGGTACTAGCACCTCCAATGAGCAGTTCTTC. Its translation is CASSLGTSTSNEQFF.

The chain carries TRBV5-1 and TRBJ2-3, with D unclear. Trimming shortened V by 0 bases and J by 2 bases, and 10 bases separated the two germline ends. Germline V lookup: CDR1 SGHRS, CDR2 YFSETQ. The CDR3 has 15 residues. The CDR3 spells CASSLGGKNTDTQYF. The CDR3 region has the DNA TGCGCCAGCAGCTTGGGTGGAAAAAACACAGATACGCAGTATTTT.

The chain is built from TRBV11-3 and TRBJ2-1, with no clear D. This CDR3 comprises 14 residues. V was pared by 5 bases and J by 0 bases, with 8 bases between. Germline V CDR1 and CDR2: SGHNT, YENEEA. The CDR3 DNA reads TGTGCCAGCAGCGGGGTCAACTCCTACAATGAGCAGTTCTTC. Residues: CASSGVNSYNEQFF. Looking up the rest from reference TRBV11-3 and TRBJ2-1 gives the full variable domain: EAGVVQSPRYKIIEKKQPVAFWCNPISGHNTLYWYLQNLGQGPELLIRYENEEAVDDSQLPKDRFSAERLKGVDSTLKIQPAELGDSAVYLCASSGVNSYNEQFFGPGTRLTVL.

This rearrangement joins TRBV2 to TRBJ1-5, with 7 bases lining up with TRBD1. V shed 6 bases, J shed 2 bases, and the junction held 4 bases outside the gene matches. The CDR3 length is 14 residues. Germline loops: CDR1 SNHLY, CDR2 FYNNEI. In nucleotides, the CDR3 is TGTGCCAGCAGCGGACAGGCCGGCAATCAGCCCCAGCATTTT. Protein product: CASSGQAGNQPQHF. The entire variable domain, with the rest obtained from reference TRBV2 and TRBJ1-5, is as follows: EPEVTQTPSHQVTQMGQEVILRCVPISNHLYFYWYRQILGQKVEFLVSFYNNEISEKSEIFDDQFSVERPDGSNFTLKIRSTKLEDSAMYFCASSGQAGNQPQHFGDGTRLSIL.

The chain joins TRBV6-6 to TRBJ2-5; tentative D call: TRBD1 (6 bases). V gave up 5 bases and J gave up 5 bases, with 12 bases separating them. Germline CDR1 is MNHNY and CDR2 is SVGAGI (reference sequence). This CDR3 is 13 amino acids long. DNA for the CDR3: TGTGCCAGCAGTCCCCAGGGGTTTGAGACCCAGTACTTC. Translated, it gives CASSPQGFETQYF.